One sample yielded the 15 T cell receptor beta chains listed below, sequenced in a study of T cells in Graves' hyperthyroidism and ophthalmopathy. Amplified TCR beta CDR3 regions came from RNA transcripts. The HTBI set primed first-round TCR CDR3 RT-PCR. Each CDR3 protein is one row after TCRdb ran MiXCR on the multiplex PCR reads. The table has around 600,000 distinct CDR3 sequences, approximately 15% seen once; the top ten hold around 7%. Sample: blood. The receptors originated from a woman aged 18-29 years with Graves' ophthalmopathy.

There are many counts of this clonotype. The chain uses TRBV6-1 and TRBJ1-1; the D is unclear. CDR3 length: 14 residues. The germline V gene has CDR1 MNHNS and CDR2 SASEGT. The ends were cut back, 7 bases at V and 0 bases at J, with 12 bases in the middle. The CDR3 region has the DNA TGTGCCAGCACTCCCCCCGGGCTGAACACTGAAGCTTTCTTT. Its translation: CASTPPGLNTEAFF.

This clonotype was seen many times. The chain uses TRBV6-2 or TRBV6-3 and TRBJ1-5; TRBD1 matches 8 bases. Germline-derived CDR1 and CDR2 are MNHEY and SVGEGT. CDR3 length: 19 amino acids. V was pared by 5 bases and J by 0 bases, with 15 bases of the junction left unmatched. For the CDR3, the DNA is TGTGCCAGCAGTAGGGACAGGTCAACCACGGGATATAGCAATCAGCCCCAGCATTTT. Its protein product is CASSRDRSTTGYSNQPQHF.

V gene TRBV11-2 combines with J gene TRBJ2-7; D perhaps matches TRBD1 (6 bases). This CDR3 is built from 15 residues. V shed 5 bases and J shed 3 bases, with 17 bases lying between them. CDR1 is SGHAT and CDR2 is FQNNGV in the germline V gene. CDR3 sequence: CASSPERTASYEQYF. Written as DNA, the CDR3 is TGTGCCAGCAGCCCTGAAAGGACAGCCAGCTACGAGCAGTACTTC.

This clonotype has ten or more counts. The V call is TRBV7-3, the J call TRBJ2-1; perhaps D is TRBD1 or TRBD2 (5 bases each). In germline, CDR1 is SGHTA, CDR2 FQGTGA. V dropped 5 bases and J dropped 6 bases, with 20 bases sitting between them. This CDR3 region has 16 residues. CDR3 sequence reads: CASSVSRDPTLNEQFF. Written as DNA, the CDR3 is TGTGCCAGCAGCGTAAGCCGGGACCCAACCCTCAATGAGCAGTTCTTC.

The rearrangement links TRBV30 to TRBJ2-1; 13 nucleotides agree with TRBD2. There are 16 residues in the CDR3. V shed 0 bases and J 6 bases; nucleotides not matched to a gene: 5. Germline V gene sequence: CDR1 GTSNPN, CDR2 SVGIG (reference sequence). In DNA form, the CDR3 reads TGTGCCTGGAGTGTACTCGGACTAGCGGGAGCCAATGAGCAGTTCTTC. It yields the protein CAWSVLGLAGANEQFF. The whole variable domain, remainder taken from reference TRBV30 and TRBJ2-1, is SQTIHQWPATLVQPVGSPLSLECTVEGTSNPNLYWYRQAAGRGLQLLFYSVGIGQISSEVPQNLSASRPQDRQFILSSKKLLLSDSGFYLCAWSVLGLAGANEQFFGPGTRLTVL.

In its sample, this clonotype was seen many times. The chain recombines TRBV2 with TRBJ2-1; the match to TRBD2 covers 7 bases. Germline CDR1 SNHLY, CDR2 FYNNEI. The ends lost 4 bases at V and 2 bases at J; junction bases unmatched: 5. The CDR3 covers 15 residues. CDR3 in amino acids: CASSVERGPYNEQFF. In nucleotides, the CDR3 is TGTGCCAGCAGTGTGGAGCGGGGCCCCTACAATGAGCAGTTCTTC.

V usage is TRBV9 and J usage is TRBJ1-5, with a weak D call TRBD1 (6 bases). This CDR3 has 15 residues. Per germline, CDR1 SGDLS and CDR2 YYNGEE. The V gene lost 4 bases and the J gene lost 6 bases, with 17 bases spanning the gap. CDR3 loop: CASSPGVGAGQPQHF. For the CDR3, the DNA is TGTGCCAGCAGCCCCGGAGTGGGGGCGGGTCAGCCCCAGCATTTT. Based on the CDR3 plus reference TRBV9 and TRBJ1-5, the full variable domain is DSGVTQTPKHLITATGQRVTLRCSPRSGDLSVYWYQQSLDQGLQFLIQYYNGEERAKGNILERFSAQQFPDLHSELNLSSLELGDSALYFCASSPGVGAGQPQHFGDGTRLSIL.

This clonotype was counted at least ten times. This rearrangement joins TRBV24-1 to TRBJ1-2; unclear D gene. Germline V gives CDR1 KGHDR, CDR2 SFDVKD. The CDR3 length is 13 residues. V dropped 4 bases and J dropped 3 bases, with 8 bases sitting between them. The CDR3 reads CATSETGDYGYTF. Written as DNA, the CDR3 is TGTGCCACCAGTGAGACCGGAGACTATGGCTACACCTTC.

The V and J genes are TRBV5-4 and TRBJ2-7, with D possibly TRBD1 on 5 matching bases. Per germline, CDR1 SGHNT and CDR2 YYREEE (reference sequence). V was clipped by 4 bases and J by 5 bases, with 13 bases between them. The CDR3 contains 13 residues. The CDR3 is CASSLQGSHEQYF. CDR3 in DNA: TGTGCCAGCAGCCTGCAGGGTAGCCACGAGCAGTACTTC.

A single count supports this clonotype. A much larger clone differs from this one at a single base, so this may be a read error. This sequence joins TRBV11-3 and TRBJ2-7; 14 positions match TRBD2. Germline values: CDR1 SGHNT, CDR2 YENEEA. This CDR3 contains 15 residues. V was pared by 5 bases and J by 5 bases, with 5 bases of the junction left unmatched. CDR3 protein: CASSRGTSGSHEQYF. The CDR3 DNA sequence: TGTGCCAGCAGCAGGGGGACTAGCGGGAGCCACGAGCAGTACTTC.

In this sample, this clonotype turned up many times. J is TRBJ1-2 and V is TRBV27; D perhaps matches TRBD1 (6 bases). V was pared by 10 bases and J by 6 bases, with 18 bases between. Per germline, CDR1 MNHEY and CDR2 SMNVEV (reference sequence). The CDR3 length is 13 residues. DNA for the CDR3: TGTGCCACTGGAACCGACAGGTCTAATGGCTACACCTTC. Residues: CATGTDRSNGYTF.

V usage is TRBV27 and J usage is TRBJ2-1, with 8 bases lining up with TRBD2. V shed 5 bases and J 9 bases; nucleotides not matched to a gene: 15. The CDR3 consists of 16 residues. The germline gives CDR1 MNHEY, CDR2 SMNVEV (reference sequence). In DNA form, the CDR3 reads TGTGCCAGCAGTCCTCCGGGACTAGTGGGCGGAGGTGAGCAGTTCTTC. Translated, it gives CASSPPGLVGGGEQFF.

In the case of this clonotype: This could be a read error, since a much larger clone is one nucleotide away. The gene calls are TRBV2 and TRBJ2-6, with 7 bases identical to TRBD1. CDR3 length: 17 residues. Germline values: CDR1 SNHLY, CDR2 FYNNEI. CDR3 nucleotides: TGTGCCAGCAGTACCCGACAGGGACACTCTGGGGCCAACGTCATGACTTTC. Amino acid sequence: CASSTRQGHSGANVMTF. Filled out from reference TRBV2 and TRBJ2-6, the complete variable domain reads EPEVTQTPSHQVTQMGQEVILRCVPISNHLYFYWYRQILGQKVEFLVSFYNNEISEKSEIFDDQFSVERPDGSNFTLKIRSTKLEDSAMYFCASSTRQGHSGANVMTFGAGSRLTVL.

This clonotype was detected ten times or more. One end of the junction varies from germline; a read error may be responsible. The rearrangement joins TRBV10-3 to TRBJ2-7; D tentatively reads TRBD1 or TRBD2 (5 bases each). The CDR3 loop spans 13 amino acids. Germline CDR1 reads ENHRY; CDR2 reads SYGVKD. CDR3 DNA sequence: TGTGCCACCTGCAGGGACCCCTCCAACGAGCAGTACTTC. This translates into CATCRDPSNEQYF.

The J gene is TRBJ1-3, the V gene TRBV25-1; D is uncertain. Trimming took off 7 bases at V and 0 bases at J, with 10 bases between the two ends. CDR1 is MGHDK and CDR2 is SYGVNS in the germline V gene. The CDR3 is 14 amino acids. The CDR3 region has the DNA TGTGCCAGCACGGGAAAAATCTCTGGAAACACCATATATTTT. Encoded protein: CASTGKISGNTIYF. Complete variable domain (other parts from reference TRBV25-1 and TRBJ1-3): EADIYQTPRYLVIGTGKKITLECSQTMGHDKMYWYQQDPGMELHLIHYSYGVNSTEKGDLSSESTVSRIRTEHFPLTLESARPSHTSQYLCASTGKISGNTIYFGEGSWLTVV.